This T cell receptor (beta chain) appears in the sequencing data of a study of cytomegalovirus exposure and HLA in healthy donors listed by TCRdb under 2017. Turning to the overall study: According to a later analysis, the 100 to 150 validation repertoires were produced on the same platform as the 700 or so repertoires of the first cohort. The study was designed to test whether signatures of past pathogen exposure could be identified by cataloging public T cell receptors. A separate validation cohort of roughly 130 different subjects was used in addition to the 666-subject first cohort. High-throughput TCR immunosequencing, statistical association of individual TCRs with disease status, and machine learning were combined to predict cytomegalovirus infection status.

Separate from the approximately 700-subject first cohort, the validation cohort of around 130 subjects was the group to which the donors belonged. Worth noting for this clone: Its antigen specificity is not known. There are no base qualities to consult, and no much larger clone falls within one base.

The full study reports these points: Three of the identified cytomegalovirus-associated TCR beta chains were confirmed in vitro to be specific for cytomegalovirus antigens. A later analysis lacked HLA typing for the validation cohort, so it scored co-occurrence in that cohort across all 110 or so repertoires. Across donors, most TCR sequences were observed very rarely, whereas some public TCRs were present in many individuals. A later analysis found that TCRs clustered in the first cohort also tended to co-occur in the 100 to 150 validation repertoires, with 90% to 95% of cluster scores above 0. The authors suggested that the approach could potentially be extended to other disease states and immunological phenotypes. In both the original and validation cohorts, the classifier was reported to diagnose cytomegalovirus status with high specificity and sensitivity. The study listed 150 to 200 TCR beta chains as associated with cytomegalovirus.

The library was produced with the immunoSEQ multiplex PCR assay. As for the authors' bioinformatics: A statistical classification framework was built for diagnosing cytomegalovirus status from the catalog of TCR beta chain sequences. TCRdb's version of the immuneACCESS table is confined to in-frame rearrangements and falls short of the full clone set. An unresolved V gene accounts for under half of the shortfall where checked; the remainder is of unknown origin. The V and J calls and clone size come from that table; D and trimming were worked out from the DNA. For this sample the table gives hundreds of thousands of clones, of which 75% to 90% were detected only once. The ten largest clones take up roughly 0.8% of the sample. Spanning cysteine to phenylalanine, the CDR3 consists of 12 amino acids. Only CDR3 DNA remains: 36 bases, in frame from the first base. Trimming removed 4 bases from V and 9 bases from J, leaving 10 bases between the germline ends. The germline V gene (reference sequence) provides CDR1 PRHDT and CDR2 FYEKMQ.

The specimen sequenced was PBMCs. The origin of this receptor is a woman younger than 30 in good health and CMV-seronegative. Here the chain combines TRBV13 and TRBJ2-1; TRBD1 is a weak D gene call, 6 bases matching. The CDR3: CASSSRGGEQFF. Here is the DNA: TGTGCCAGCAGCTCGAGAGGGGGTGAGCAGTTCTTC.